Below, 19 T cell receptor beta chains from the same sample are listed, as sequenced in a study of CD8 T cells in Susac syndrome (dated by TCRdb to the late 2010s). The library was produced with the immunoSEQ multiplex PCR assay. RNA was extracted using the RNeasy kit, and roughly 0.45 to 1 microgram was reverse transcribed with random hexamers. The raw public reads went through TCRdb reprocessing: fastp at Q25, MiXCR clone calling, in-frame beta chains kept. When rows share a CDR3 protein, they turn into one entry using the most common DNA and genes. Across this sample there are nearly 70,000 distinct CDR3 sequences, with more than 85% seen only once. Roughly 0.25% of the sample is held by the ten biggest clonotypes. Sequenced sample: CD8+ T cells from PBMCs. These receptors originate from a human donor in good health.

As DNA, the CDR3 is TGTGCCAGCAATCAGGAGAACACTGAAGCTTTCTTT. This translates into CASNQENTEAFF. The chain carries TRBV13 and TRBJ1-1; D is unresolved. Trimming removed 7 bases from V and 1 base from J, with 7 bases in between. This CDR3 is built from 12 residues. Looked up from germline, CDR1 is PRHDT and CDR2 is FYEKMQ (reference sequence).

This rearrangement joins TRBV27 to TRBJ2-2, with D possibly being TRBD1 (6 bases). This CDR3 is 16 amino acids long. Germline CDR1 reads MNHEY; CDR2 reads SMNVEV (reference sequence). Deletions cut 7 bases from V and 9 bases from J, with 24 bases between. Here the CDR3 reads CASTPGAGELIRELFF. CDR3 nucleotides: TGTGCCAGCACCCCTGGGGCAGGGGAGTTAATCAGGGAGCTGTTTTTT.

The genes are TRBV7-3 and TRBJ1-2; tentative D call: TRBD1 (6 bases). This CDR3 region has 13 residues. With 2 bases removed from V and 10 bases from J, the gap between germline ends came to 14 bases. Germline loops: CDR1 SGHTA, CDR2 FQGTGA. DNA for the CDR3: TGTGCCAGCAGCTTATACCCAGGGGACGACTACACCTTC. It codes for CASSLYPGDDYTF.

The chain joins TRBV12-3 or TRBV12-4 to TRBJ2-2; the match to TRBD1 covers 7 bases. The CDR3 consists of 15 residues. With 6 bases clipped from V and 1 base from J, the junction kept 5 bases outside the gene matches. CDR3 in DNA: TGTGCCAGCAGGCGACAGGGACAGAACACCGGGGAGCTGTTTTTT. Its translation: CASRRQGQNTGELFF.

This sequence joins TRBV4-2 and TRBJ2-5; D call uncertain. There are 13 residues in the CDR3. Germline V gene sequence: CDR1 LGHNA, CDR2 YNFKEQ. V lost 0 bases and J lost 5, with 7 bases in between. CDR3 DNA sequence: TGTGCCAGCAGCCAAGAATACGCGGAGACCCAGTACTTC. The encoded protein is CASSQEYAETQYF.

In this sample, this clonotype turned up a few times. The V gene is TRBV29-1, the J gene TRBJ1-2; D is undetermined. V lost 6 bases and J lost 7, with 9 bases in between. The CDR3 runs to 10 residues. CDR1 is SQVTM, CDR2 ANQGSEA, per germline. In DNA, the CDR3 is TGCAGCGTCGCCAGTAGTGGCTACACCTTC. Protein sequence: CSVASSGYTF.

The count of this clonotype is one. The chain carries TRBV5-5 and TRBJ2-3; D unclear. Trimming pared 0 bases from V and 0 bases from J, leaving 11 bases between. The germline V gene has CDR1 SGHKS and CDR2 YYEKEE (reference sequence). This CDR3 spans 16 amino acids. CDR3 region: CASSLEPYFSTDTQYF. The CDR3 coding sequence is TGTGCCAGCAGCTTGGAACCTTACTTTAGCACAGATACGCAGTATTTT.

The V call is TRBV23-1, the J call TRBJ1-5; possibly TRBD1 for D (6 bases). TRBV23-1 is an ORF, with its function uncertain. Trimming removed 0 bases from V and 2 bases from J, with 11 bases in between. The CDR3 length is 16 residues. CDR3 nucleotide sequence: TGCGCCAGCAGTCAATCGGGACAAGGTTGCAATCAGCCCCAGCATTTT. It specifies CASSQSGQGCNQPQHF.

V and J are TRBV7-2 and TRBJ1-1; D gene uncertain. There are 16 residues in the CDR3. The germline V and J ends were trimmed by 6 bases and 4 bases, with 21 bases remaining between them. The V gene's germline CDR1 is SGHTA and CDR2 FQGNSA. The CDR3 protein is CASRLSRWGAVTEAFF. The CDR3 DNA sequence: TGTGCCAGCAGGCTATCGAGGTGGGGAGCAGTCACTGAAGCTTTCTTT.

The chain recombines TRBV29-1 with TRBJ2-2, with 8 nucleotides matching TRBD1. The germline gives CDR1 SQVTM, CDR2 ANQGSEA. Germline trimming cut 6 bases from V and 4 bases from J; bases unmatched to any gene: 7. This CDR3 has 14 amino acids. This CDR3 is CSVLQTGATGELFF. The CDR3 coding sequence is TGCAGCGTGCTCCAGACAGGGGCCACCGGGGAGCTGTTTTTT.

J is TRBJ1-2 and V is TRBV6-4; no reliable D call. The V end lost 3 bases, the J end lost 3 bases, and 8 bases lay between the germline ends. Germline-derived CDR1 and CDR2 are MRHNA and SNTAGT. CDR3 size: 13 residues. The CDR3 protein is CASSEGVDYGYTF. DNA of the CDR3: TGTGCCAGCAGTGAGGGAGTCGACTATGGCTACACCTTC.

The chain is built from TRBV5-6 and TRBJ2-4, with D perhaps TRBD1 or TRBD2 (6 bases each). Trimming removed 1 base from V and 0 bases from J, with 11 bases in between. Germline V gene sequence: CDR1 SGHDT, CDR2 YYEEEE. The CDR3 contains 16 residues. CDR3 residues: CASSLWGRGAKNIQYF. CDR3 in DNA: TGTGCCAGCAGCTTGTGGGGGCGGGGAGCCAAAAACATTCAGTACTTC.

The chain carries TRBV27 and TRBJ1-6; D may be TRBD1 (5 bases). Germline lookup yields CDR1 MNHEY and CDR2 SMNVEV (reference sequence). This CDR3 has 16 residues. Trimming shortened V by 8 bases and J by 7 bases, and 21 bases separated the two germline ends. The CDR3 is CASSLGTPGRNSPLHF. Here the CDR3 DNA reads TGTGCCAGCTCCCTGGGAACGCCAGGGAGGAATTCACCCCTCCACTTT.

This chain joins TRBV28 and TRBJ2-2, with 9 bases matching TRBD2. The germline gives CDR1 MDHEN, CDR2 SYDVKM. The length of the CDR3 is 17 residues. After removal of 6 bases from V and 0 bases from J, the junction contained 8 bases not matched to a gene. The CDR3 sequence is CASSSVRLAANTGELFF. In DNA, the CDR3 is TGTGCCAGCAGCTCCGTACGACTAGCGGCGAACACCGGGGAGCTGTTTTTT.

V usage is TRBV3-1 and J usage is TRBJ2-2, with TRBD2 identical over 8 bases. The CDR3 has 17 residues. J gave up 1 base and V 0 bases, and 4 bases lay outside the gene matches. Germline CDR1 reads LGHDT; CDR2 reads YNNKEL (reference sequence). CDR3: CASSQDRRGENTGELFF. Here the CDR3 DNA reads TGTGCCAGCAGCCAAGATCGGCGGGGGGAGAACACCGGGGAGCTGTTTTTT.

V is TRBV29-1 and J is TRBJ1-1; D may be TRBD1 (6 bases). This CDR3 contains 15 residues. Trimming cost V 4 bases and J 1 base, with 16 bases left between them. CDR1 is SQVTM and CDR2 is ANQGSEA in the germline V gene. The CDR3 nucleotides are TGCAGCGTTGTGGGGGCAGCCCGATCGAACACTGAAGCTTTCTTT. Translation: CSVVGAARSNTEAFF.

Remarks on this clonotype: Mismatch with germline at one junction end may stem from a read error. The chain employs TRBV5-8 and TRBJ1-2; D is perhaps TRBD1 (6 bases). The CDR3 has 10 residues. Germline V gene lookup returns CDR1 SGHTS and CDR2 YDEGEE. This chain's CDR3 is CASSLRQAPF. CDR3 sequence (DNA): TGTGCCAGCAGCCTGAGACAGGCGCCTTTC.

The gene calls are TRBV12-3 or TRBV12-4 and TRBJ2-5; 7 bases fit TRBD2. V lost 4 bases, J lost 6 bases, and 8 bases stayed unmatched. The CDR3 has 14 amino acids. CDR3 nucleotide sequence: TGTGCCAGCAGTTCCACCGAGCGGGGACAGACCCAGTACTTC. Translating gives CASSSTERGQTQYF.

The chain is built from TRBV20-1 and TRBJ1-1; D remains unclear. The germline V gene has CDR1 DFQATT and CDR2 SNEGSKA (reference sequence). The germline V and J ends were trimmed by 7 bases and 5 bases, with 11 bases remaining between them. CDR3 length: 11 residues. The CDR3 loop is CSGPTSTEAFF. CDR3 DNA: TGCAGTGGCCCCACGAGTACTGAAGCTTTCTTT.